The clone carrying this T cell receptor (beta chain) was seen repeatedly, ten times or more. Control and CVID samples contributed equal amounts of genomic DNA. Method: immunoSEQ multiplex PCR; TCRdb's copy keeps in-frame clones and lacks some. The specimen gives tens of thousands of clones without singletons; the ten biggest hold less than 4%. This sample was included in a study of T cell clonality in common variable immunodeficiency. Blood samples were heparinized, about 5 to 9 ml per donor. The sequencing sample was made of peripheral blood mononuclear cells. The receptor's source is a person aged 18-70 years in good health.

The DNA read from the CDR3 is TGTGCCAGCTCACCTGGGACAGGGGGCACTGGGGCCAACGTC. Translated, it gives CASSPGTGGTGANV. The whole CDR3 sequence is CASSPGTGGTGANVLTF. V is TRBV18 and J is TRBJ2-6; 12 bases line up with TRBD1. The read comes to an end 3 residues before the CDR3 does, leaving the germline J gene to fill in the end. With V trimmed by 3 bases and J by 2 bases, 2 bases remained unmatched. The V gene's germline CDR1 is KGHSH and CDR2 LQKENI. The CDR3 is 17 amino acids.